The T cell receptor (beta chain) described here comes from a study of T cell responses to AZD1222 COVID-19 vaccine. The CDR3 extends over 15 amino acids. V was shortened by 1 base and J by 6 bases, with 13 bases between the two germline ends. Germline loops: CDR1 MNHNS, CDR2 SASEGT. The table came from immunoSEQ multiplex PCR; TCRdb's copy has only in-frame clones and leaves some out. The data hold fewer than 110,000 clones, with around 92% observed a single time. This clone appeared a single time. The sample consisted of peripheral blood, taken 28 days after the second AZD1222 dose. The chain is built from TRBV6-1 and TRBJ2-1, with unresolved D. The receptor's source is an adult who received the AZD1222 COVID-19 vaccine. The CDR3 bases are TGTGCCAGCAGTGAAGGAGGTTCGAGGTCCAATGAGCAGTTCTTC. Its protein is CASSEGGSRSNEQFF.